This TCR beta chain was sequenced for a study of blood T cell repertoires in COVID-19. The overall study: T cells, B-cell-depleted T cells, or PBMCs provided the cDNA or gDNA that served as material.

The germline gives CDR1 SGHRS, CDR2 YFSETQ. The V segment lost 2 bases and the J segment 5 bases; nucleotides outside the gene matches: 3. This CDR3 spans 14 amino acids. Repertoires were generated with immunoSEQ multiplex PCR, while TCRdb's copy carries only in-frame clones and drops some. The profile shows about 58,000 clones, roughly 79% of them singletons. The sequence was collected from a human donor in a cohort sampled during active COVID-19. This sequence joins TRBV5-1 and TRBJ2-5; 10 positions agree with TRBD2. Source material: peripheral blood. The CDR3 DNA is TGCGCCAGCAGCTTACTAGCGGGGTGGGAGACCCAGTACTTC. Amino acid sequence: CASSLLAGWETQYF.